This record covers a single TCR beta chain. What it binds is unknown. Possible read error: a much larger clone is one base away. This sample was included in a study of tumor and adjacent non-tumor tissue in lung cancer. The library came from three nested PCR rounds adapted from ARM-PCR protocols. MiXCR, run by TCRdb on the multiplex PCR reads, gives a single entry per CDR3 protein. The sample contains more than 75,000 distinct CDR3 sequences, about 80% of which appear only once. This CDR3 is 15 amino acids long. V shed 4 bases, J shed 7 bases, and the junction held 9 bases outside the gene matches. The template was RNA from unsorted bulk tissue. This non-tumor lung sample came from over 3 cm beyond the tumor edge. Broader study findings: Normal lung showed higher cumulative top 100 clone frequency than tumor.

This sequence originates from a man aged 55 to 70 with small cell lung cancer. J is TRBJ2-1 and V is TRBV12-3 or TRBV12-4; TRBD2 matches at 8 bases. The sample was distant non-tumor lung tissue. CDR3 nucleotide sequence: TGTGCCAGCAGTTCCATTAGCGGGGTATATAATGAGCAGTTCTTC. Translation gives CASSSISGVYNEQFF.